This T cell receptor (beta chain) originates from a study of T cell responses to AZD1222 COVID-19 vaccine. V lost 5 bases, J lost 9 bases, and 11 bases stayed unmatched. The CDR3 extends over 15 amino acids. CDR1 and CDR2 from the germline V gene are SGHVS and FNYEAQ. Some clones are missing from TCRdb's copy, which holds only in-frame ones; the method was immunoSEQ multiplex PCR. Of around 120,000 clones listed, over 85% are singletons. This receptor was identified in an adult who received the AZD1222 COVID-19 vaccine. The sequenced sample was peripheral blood, obtained 28 days after the second AZD1222 dose. The chain combines TRBV7-6 with TRBJ2-3; 10 bases agree with TRBD2. CDR3 sequence reads: CASSPRSGGVETQYF. In DNA, the CDR3 is TGTGCCAGCAGCCCGAGGAGCGGGGGGGTTGAAACGCAGTATTTT.